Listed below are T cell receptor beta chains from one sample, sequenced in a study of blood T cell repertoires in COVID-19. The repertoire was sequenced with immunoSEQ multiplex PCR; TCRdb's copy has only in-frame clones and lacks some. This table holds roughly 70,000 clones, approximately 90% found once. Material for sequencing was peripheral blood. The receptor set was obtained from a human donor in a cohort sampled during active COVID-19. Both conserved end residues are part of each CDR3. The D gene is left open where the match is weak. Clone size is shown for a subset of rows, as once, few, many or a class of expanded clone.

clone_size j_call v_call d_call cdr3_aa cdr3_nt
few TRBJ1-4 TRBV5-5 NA CASSLTGRGNEKLFF TGTGCCAGCAGCTTGACAGGGCGAGGTAATGAAAAACTGTTTTTT
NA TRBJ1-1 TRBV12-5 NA CASGHSLPDRLRTEAFF TGTGCTAGTGGGCACTCCTTACCTGACAGGCTAAGGACTGAAGCTTTCTTT
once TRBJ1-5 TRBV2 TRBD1 CASRGTGGQPQHF TGTGCCAGCAGGGGAACAGGGGGTCAGCCCCAGCATTTT
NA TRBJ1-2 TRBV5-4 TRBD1 CASSAGRDRQPACTF TGTGCCAGCAGCGCAGGAAGGGACAGGCAACCGGCCTGCACCTTC
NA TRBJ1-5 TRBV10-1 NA CASSVLRGNSNQPQHF TGCGCCAGCAGTGTTCTTAGGGGAAATAGCAATCAGCCCCAGCATTTT
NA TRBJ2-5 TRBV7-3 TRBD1 CASSFGPTGGQETQYF TGTGCCAGCAGCTTTGGGCCGACAGGGGGCCAAGAGACCCAGTACTTC
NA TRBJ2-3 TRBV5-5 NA CASSLGYQLFLRDTQYF TGTGCCAGCAGCTTGGGGTACCAACTATTTCTTAGGGATACGCAGTATTTT
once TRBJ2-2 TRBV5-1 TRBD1 CASSRPGTGMGELFF TGCGCCAGCAGCCGTCCCGGGACAGGGATGGGGGAGCTGTTTTTT
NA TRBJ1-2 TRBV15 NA CATSRGETGLGYTF TGTGCCACCAGCAGAGGCGAAACAGGGTTAGGCTACACCTTC
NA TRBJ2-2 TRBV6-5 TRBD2 CASRAGADTGELFF TGTGCCAGCAGAGCGGGAGCGGACACCGGGGAGCTGTTTTTT
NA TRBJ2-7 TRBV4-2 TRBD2 CASSQASGNSYEQYF TGTGCCAGCAGCCAAGCTAGCGGGAATTCCTACGAGCAGTACTTC
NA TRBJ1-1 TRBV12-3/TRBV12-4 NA CASSLTENTEAFF TGTGCCAGCAGTTTGACGGAGAACACTGAAGCCTTCTTT
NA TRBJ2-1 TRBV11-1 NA CASSLTSGRNEQFF TGTGCCAGCAGTCTTACGAGCGGAAGGAATGAGCAGTTCTTC
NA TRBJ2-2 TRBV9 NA CASSVVRTGELFF TGTGCCAGCAGCGTAGTACGGACCGGGGAGCTGTTTTTT
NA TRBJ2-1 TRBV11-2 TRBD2 CASSRGLANNNEQFF TGTGCCAGCAGCCGAGGACTAGCGAATAACAATGAGCAGTTCTTC
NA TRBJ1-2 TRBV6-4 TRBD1 CASSETGTGGDGYTF TGTGCCAGCAGTGAGACCGGGACAGGGGGCGATGGCTACACCTTC
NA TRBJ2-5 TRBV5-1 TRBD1 CASRVGTGDIFYF TGCGCCAGCAGAGTAGGGACAGGGGATATCTTTTACTTC
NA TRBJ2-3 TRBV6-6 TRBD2 CAGGGGSTDTQYF TGTGCCGGCGGGGGAGGGAGCACAGATACGCAGTATTTT
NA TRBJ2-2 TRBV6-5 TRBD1 CASNLGQGTGELFF TGTGCCAGCAACCTCGGACAGGGCACCGGGGAGCTGTTTTTT
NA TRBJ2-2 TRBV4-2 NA CASSQVPTVTGELFF TGTGCCAGCAGCCAAGTCCCAACGGTAACCGGGGAGCTGTTTTTT
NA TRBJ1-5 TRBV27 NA CASSRQDSNQPQHF TGTGCCAGCAGCCGACAGGACTCCAATCAGCCCCAGCATTTT
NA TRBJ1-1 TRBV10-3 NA CAISLEYGTNTEAFF TGTGCCATCAGCCTAGAGTACGGTACGAACACTGAAGCTTTCTTT
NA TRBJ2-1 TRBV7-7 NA CASSLRSSDYNEQFF TGTGCTAGCAGCTTACGGAGCTCAGATTACAATGAGCAGTTCTTC
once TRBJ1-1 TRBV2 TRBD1 CASSRDRANEAFF TGTGCCAGCAGCCGGGACAGGGCCAATGAAGCTTTCTTT
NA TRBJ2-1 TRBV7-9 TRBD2 CASSLGTSGNNEQFF TGTGCCAGCAGCTTAGGGACTAGCGGGAACAATGAGCAGTTCTTC
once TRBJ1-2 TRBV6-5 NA CAVADGLNYGYTF TGTGCCGTGGCAGACGGACTAAACTATGGCTACACCTTC
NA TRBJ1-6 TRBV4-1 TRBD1 CASSFRDSKLSYNSPLHF TGCGCCAGCAGCTTCCGGGACAGTAAGCTCTCCTATAATTCACCCCTCCACTTT
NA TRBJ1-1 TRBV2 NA CASTRLTAVNTEAFF TGTGCCAGCACACGATTGACAGCTGTGAACACTGAAGCTTTCTTT
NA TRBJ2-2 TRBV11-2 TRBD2 CASSFGTSGTGELFF TGTGCCAGCAGCTTTGGGACTAGCGGCACCGGGGAGCTGTTTTTT
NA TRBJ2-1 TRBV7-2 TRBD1 CASSSTGQDNEQFF TGTGCCAGCAGCTCCACGGGACAGGACAATGAGCAGTTCTTC
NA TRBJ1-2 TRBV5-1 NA CASSLPSGNDGYTF TGCGCCAGCAGCTTGCCGTCGGGGAACGATGGCTACACCTTC
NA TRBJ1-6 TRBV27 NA CASSLAGSPLHF TGTGCCAGCAGTTTAGCGGGTTCACCCCTCCACTTT
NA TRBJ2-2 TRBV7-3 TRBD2 CASSLNQAGGGTTGELFF TGTGCCAGCAGCTTAAATCAGGCGGGAGGGGGAACTACCGGGGAGCTGTTTTTT
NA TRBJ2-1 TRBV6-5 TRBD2 CATMYSGRGNEQFF TGTGCCACCATGTATAGCGGGAGGGGCAATGAGCAGTTCTTC
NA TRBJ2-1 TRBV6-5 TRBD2 CASRSLAVSNEQFF TGTGCCAGCAGGTCACTAGCGGTATCTAATGAGCAGTTCTTC
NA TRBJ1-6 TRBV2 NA CASRRESGPLHF TGTGCCAGCCGGCGGGAGTCTGGGCCCCTCCACTTT
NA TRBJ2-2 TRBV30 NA CAWSVARYTGELFF TGTGCCTGGAGTGTAGCGAGATACACCGGGGAGCTGTTTTTT
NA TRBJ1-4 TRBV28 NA CASSLRAGNEKLFF TGTGCCAGCAGTTTACGGGCAGGGAATGAAAAACTGTTTTTT
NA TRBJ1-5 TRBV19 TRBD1 CASSPDRGTYQPQHF TGTGCCAGTAGCCCCGACAGGGGGACCTATCAGCCCCAGCATTTT
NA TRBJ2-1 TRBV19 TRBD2 CASSISSSGASGFYNEQFF TGTGCCAGTAGTATTTCCTCCTCCGGGGCTAGCGGTTTCTACAATGAGCAGTTCTTC
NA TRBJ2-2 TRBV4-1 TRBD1 CASSQVPRTGTGELFF TGCGCCAGCAGCCAAGTCCCCCGGACAGGGACCGGGGAGCTGTTTTTT
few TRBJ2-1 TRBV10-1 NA CASSEFTSGREQFF TGCGCCAGCAGTGAGTTTACAAGCGGACGTGAGCAGTTCTTC
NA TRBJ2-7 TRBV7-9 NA CASNPGGYEQYF TGTGCCAGCAACCCCGGGGGCTACGAGCAGTACTTC
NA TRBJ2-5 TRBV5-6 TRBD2 CASSLRLAGGRRETQYF TGTGCCAGCAGCCTAAGACTAGCGGGAGGAAGGCGAGAGACCCAGTACTTC
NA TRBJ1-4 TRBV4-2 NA CASSQAQGWTNEKLFF TGTGCCAGCAGCCAAGCCCAGGGTTGGACTAATGAAAAACTGTTTTTT